This T cell receptor (beta chain) was found in a study of CXCR3-negative and CXCR3-positive naive CD8 T cells (dated by TCRdb to between 2018 and 2021). Looking at the study overall: Roughly 150 million TRB reads were obtained in total, roughly 1.5 +/- 0.3 million reads per library. Diversity and physicochemical repertoire analyses covered about a dozen donors pooled from two independent experiments. TRBV-TRBJ cluster analysis included naive subsets from a handful of donors and memory cells from 3 donors. General findings and caveats noted by the study authors: Compared with CXCR3-negative naive cells, CXCR3-positive naive cells had TRB CDR3s with higher hydrophobicity (lower Kidera factor 4), lower energy, and higher strength and volume indices. Because surface CD5, which is linked to self-reactivity in mice, was comparable between the naive subsets, TCR interaction strength was also inferred from TRB CDR3 physicochemical properties. TRBV-TRBJ usage was similar between naive CXCR3-negative and CXCR3-positive cells from the same donor, while memory cells showed distinct patterns. Both naive subsets had comparably high repertoire diversity, while memory CD8+ T cells had much lower repertoire diversity. Because CXCR3 expression was partially decreased after cryopreservation, freshly isolated PBMCs were used for most assays.

For every CD8+ T cell subset, under 350,000 cells were flow-sorted straight into RLT lysis buffer, and each subset was sorted in triplicate. To keep memory contaminants out, a stringent definition of naive CD8+ T cells was applied: CD45RO-CCR7+CD27+CD95-. Peripheral blood mononuclear cells were isolated from buffy coats by standard density gradient centrifugation. A FACSAria III was used to flow-sort naive CD8+ T cells into CXCR3-negative and CXCR3-positive populations. An RNeasy Mini Kit was used to extract total RNA from the sorted cells. Sequenced using a NextSeq 550. The Human TCR Profiling Kit (MiLaboratory) was used to make UMI-labeled 5' RACE TRB cDNA libraries. cDNA synthesis used the entire amount of extracted RNA, and PCR amplification then used the entire amount of cDNA produced. Libraries were prepared in parallel with an identical number of PCR cycles. In the paper's pipeline: MIGEC and MiXCR extracted about 54,000 +/- 9,700 unique UMI-labeled TRB cDNA molecules per library, requiring at least two reads per UMI. An average of approximately 40,000 +/- 10,000 functional in-frame TRB CDR3 nucleotide clonotypes without stop codons was found per library. After downsampling to 5000 UMI-labeled TRB molecules per sample, diversity metrics, including normalized Shannon-Wiener and Chao1, were computed in VDJtools. For the central five CDR3 residues, VDJtools calculated physicochemical properties weighted by clonotype size, namely interaction energy, strength, volume and Kidera factor 4. TCRdb reprocessed the reads; each CDR3 protein sequence makes one entry, and DNA is unavailable. The V and J calls and clone size are TCRdb's, not the authors'. The table for this sample shows about 80,000 distinct CDR3 sequences. Clones ranked in the top ten supply roughly 1.5% of the sample.

As to this clonotype: Its binding antigen is unknown.

This receptor was taken from a human donor in good health. Some clones in this sample may be carry-over from other donors' samples. Input material: naive CXCR3- CD8+ T cells from blood. The intended sense of this specimen's cell subset or site label: CD45RO-CCR7+CD27+CD95- naive CD8+ T cells lacking CXCR3 (TNR3-).

CDR3 sequence: CASSESVQETQYF. This sequence uses TRBV2 and TRBJ2-5. The CDR1 and CDR2 encoded by the germline V gene are SNHLY and FYNNEI. The cysteine opens and the phenylalanine closes a CDR3 of 13 amino acids. No DNA has been recorded.